A single sample gave rise to the 20 T cell receptor beta chains below, sequenced in a study of human T cells and chemical hapten exposure. TCRdb fed the RACE reads into MiXCR, producing one record per CDR3 protein. In the table there are approximately 110,000 distinct CDR3 sequences, around 10% of which are singletons. Time point specified: patch test 1, 2 weeks after DPC sensitization. Treatment specified: therapeutic diphenylcyclopropenone sensitization with weekly scalp DPC. Sequences were derived from whole blood, sampled in connection with sensitization to the hapten diphenylcyclopropenone (DPC). All receptors derive from a middle-aged woman with alopecia areata. Some clones in this sample may be carry-over from other donors' samples.

This clonotype occurred many times. V is TRBV27 and J is TRBJ1-2, with a possible D match to TRBD1 (6 bases). The CDR3 is 15 residues long. Germline lookup yields CDR1 MNHEY and CDR2 SMNVEV (reference sequence). Trimming removed 2 bases at V and 4 bases at J, with 14 bases between. CDR3 sequence reads: CASSLVGQGIYGYTF. The CDR3 region has the DNA TGTGCCAGCAGTTTAGTTGGCCAGGGGATCTATGGCTACACCTTC.

The chain is built from TRBV20-1 and TRBJ2-1, with D perhaps being TRBD1 or TRBD2 (6 bases each). This CDR3 contains 15 residues. From germline, CDR1 is DFQATT and CDR2 SNEGSKA (reference sequence). Trimming shortened V by 0 bases and J by 7 bases, and 16 bases separated the two germline ends. The CDR3 sequence is CSARDRGGFTNEQFF. The CDR3 DNA is TGCAGTGCTAGAGATCGAGGGGGGTTCACAAATGAGCAGTTCTTC.

This clonotype was seen at least ten times. This chain joins TRBV3-1 and TRBJ2-3; D gene ambiguous. Trimming took off 2 bases at V and 3 bases at J, with 9 bases between the two ends. The CDR3 runs to 14 residues. Germline V CDR1 and CDR2: LGHDT, YNNKEL (reference sequence). The CDR3 reads CASSQSWRTDTQYF. As DNA, the CDR3 is TGTGCCAGCAGCCAATCCTGGCGGACAGATACGCAGTATTTT.

In the case of this clonotype: At one end, the junction sequence differs from germline, possibly due to a read error. This sequence joins TRBV12-3 or TRBV12-4 and TRBJ2-3; 10 bases are a match to TRBD1. The length of the CDR3 is 15 residues. The CDR3 sequence: CASSFRDRGPDMQYF. The CDR3 DNA reads as TGTGCCAGCAGTTTCCGGGACAGGGGCCCAGATATGCAGTATTTT.

At least ten counts were recorded for this clonotype. V and J are TRBV7-8 and TRBJ1-1; D unresolved. The V and J ends lost 4 bases and 1 base respectively, with 10 bases between them. The length of the CDR3 is 14 residues. From germline, CDR1 is SGHVS and CDR2 FQNEAQ. The CDR3 spells CASSSIRSNTEAFF. The CDR3 nucleotides read TGTGCCAGCAGCTCCATACGGTCGAACACTGAAGCTTTCTTT. Together with reference TRBV7-8 and TRBJ1-1, the CDR3 gives the full variable domain: GAGVSQSPRYKVAKRGQDVALRCDPISGHVSLFWYQQALGQGPEFLTYFQNEAQLDKSGLPSDRFFAERPEGSVSTLKIQRTQQEDSAVYLCASSSIRSNTEAFFGQGTRLTVV.

The chain combines TRBV28 with TRBJ2-3, with D unresolved. Germline values: CDR1 MDHEN, CDR2 SYDVKM. There are 15 residues in the CDR3. V was clipped by 6 bases and J by 0 bases, with 13 bases between them. CDR3 protein: CASSRNPGSTDTQYF. The CDR3 coding sequence is TGTGCCAGCAGCCGTAACCCTGGAAGCACAGATACGCAGTATTTT.

The gene calls are TRBV3-1 and TRBJ2-7; D remains unclear. CDR1 is LGHDT, CDR2 YNNKEL, per germline (reference sequence). Trimming shortened V by 3 bases and J by 7 bases, and 10 bases separated the two germline ends. The length of the CDR3 is 12 residues. CDR3 residues: CASSHTAGEQYF. As DNA, the CDR3 is TGTGCCAGCAGCCACACGGCCGGGGAGCAGTACTTC.

The chain has TRBV12-5 and TRBJ2-2; TRBD2 matches 11 bases. The CDR3 totals 19 residues. V was pared by 2 bases and J by 4 bases, with 12 bases of the junction left unmatched. Looked up from germline, CDR1 is LGHNT and CDR2 is FRNRAP. CDR3 nucleotide sequence: TGTGCTAGTGGTTTGTCCTCGACTAGCGGGGTCTTGGGCACCGGGGAGCTGTTTTTT. Protein: CASGLSSTSGVLGTGELFF.

In this sample, this clonotype turned up a few times. The chain uses TRBV5-4 and TRBJ2-3; D remains unclear. This CDR3 has 13 amino acids. Germline CDR1 SGHNT, CDR2 YYREEE (reference sequence). V shed 4 bases and J shed 3 bases, with 9 bases lying between them. CDR3 nucleotides: TGTGCCAGCAGCGCTGGTCAGACAGATACGCAGTATTTT. It encodes CASSAGQTDTQYF.

This clonotype was observed once. The V call is TRBV27, the J call TRBJ1-1; D is unclear. CDR3 length: 15 amino acids. Trimming left V 6 bases short and J 3 bases short, with 17 bases between. Looked up from germline, CDR1 is MNHEY and CDR2 is SMNVEV (reference sequence). The CDR3 DNA sequence: TGTGCCAGCAGGCCCGCCCCCCTTAGGGACACTGAAGCTTTCTTT. Residues: CASRPAPLRDTEAFF.

The chain links TRBV20-1 to TRBJ1-6, with 8 bases aligning to TRBD1. This CDR3 comprises 15 residues. V shed 2 bases and J 9 bases; nucleotides not matched to a gene: 9. Per germline, CDR1 DFQATT and CDR2 SNEGSKA (reference sequence). CDR3 in DNA: TGCAGTGCTAGATCTACCCCAGGGGGCTTTTCACCCCTCCACTTT. Translated, it gives CSARSTPGGFSPLHF.

This clonotype showed up just a few times. The chain has TRBV5-1 and TRBJ1-5, with D tentatively TRBD1 (5 bases). The CDR3 is made up of 14 amino acids. CDR1 and CDR2 from the germline V gene are SGHRS and YFSETQ. With 4 bases removed from V and 2 bases from J, the gap between germline ends came to 10 bases. The CDR3 DNA reads as TGCGCCAGCAGCACCCAGGGAGGCAATCAGCCCCAGCATTTT. Translated, it gives CASSTQGGNQPQHF. The full variable domain, its missing parts supplied by reference TRBV5-1 and TRBJ1-5, is KAGVTQTPRYLIKTRGQQVTLSCSPISGHRSVSWYQQTPGQGLQFLFEYFSETQRNKGNFPGRFSGRQFSNSRSEMNVSTLELGDSALYLCASSTQGGNQPQHFGDGTRLSIL.

The chain has TRBV7-2 and TRBJ1-2, with unresolved D. CDR1 SGHTA and CDR2 FQGNSA come from the germline V gene. The CDR3 is 17 amino acids. The germline V and J ends were trimmed by 2 bases and 5 bases, with 21 bases remaining between them. DNA for the CDR3: TGTGCCAGCAGCTTAACGCGGCTGCGGAGCCAACTTTATGGCTACACCTTC. This gives the protein CASSLTRLRSQLYGYTF.

The rearrangement uses TRBV18 and TRBJ2-1; 7 positions match TRBD2. CDR1 and CDR2 (germline): KGHSH, LQKENI. The CDR3 spans 16 residues. After removal of 8 bases from V and 1 base from J, the junction contained 11 bases not matched to a gene. The CDR3 sequence: CASPQGGGRSYNEQFF. The CDR3 nucleotides are TGTGCCAGCCCCCAAGGCGGGGGACGATCCTACAATGAGCAGTTCTTC. Full variable domain (missing parts from reference TRBV18 and TRBJ2-1): NAGVMQNPRHLVRRRGQEARLRCSPMKGHSHVYWYRQLPEEGLKFMVYLQKENIIDESGMPKERFSAEFPKEGPSILRIQQVVRGDSAAYFCASPQGGGRSYNEQFFGPGTRLTVL.

This clonotype has ten or more counts. This chain links TRBV6-5 with TRBJ2-4; D possibly uses TRBD1 or TRBD2 (5 bases each). Trimming cost V 0 bases and J 0 bases, with 6 bases left between them. The CDR3 is 15 residues long. CDR1 and CDR2 (germline): MNHEY, SVGAGI. The CDR3 sequence is CASSYSGVAKNIQYF. The DNA of the CDR3 is TGTGCCAGCAGTTACTCGGGGGTAGCCAAAAACATTCAGTACTTC.

The sample holds one count of this clonotype. A much larger clone lies a single base off, so this may be a read error. The rearrangement uses TRBV15 and TRBJ1-5; no reliable D call. The V end was cut by 6 bases, the J end by 0 bases, with 3 bases between. CDR1 and CDR2 from the germline V gene are LNHNV and YYDKDF (reference sequence). The CDR3 length is 12 residues. CDR3 sequence (DNA): TGTGCCACCAGGGGTAGCAATCAGCCCCAGCATTTT. Translating it yields CATRGSNQPQHF.

This clonotype was counted many times. The genes are TRBV9 and TRBJ2-7; no reliable D call. Between the trimmed V and J ends, which lost 4 bases and 2 bases, there was a span of 19 bases. CDR1 and CDR2 from the germline V gene are SGDLS and YYNGEE. The CDR3 consists of 16 residues. The CDR3, as DNA: TGTGCCAGCAGCCCCAGACCCGTTTTAAGCCCCTACGAGCAGTACTTC. Translated, it gives CASSPRPVLSPYEQYF. The full variable domain, with the rest looked up from reference TRBV9 and TRBJ2-7, is DSGVTQTPKHLITATGQRVTLRCSPRSGDLSVYWYQQSLDQGLQFLIQYYNGEERAKGNILERFSAQQFPDLHSELNLSSLELGDSALYFCASSPRPVLSPYEQYFGPGTRLTVT.

The chain has TRBV20-1 and TRBJ2-5; 9 bases align to TRBD1. Trimming at V came to 2 bases and at J to 5 bases, leaving 3 bases not matched to a gene. Germline V CDR1 and CDR2: DFQATT, SNEGSKA (reference sequence). The CDR3 is 13 amino acids. DNA for the CDR3: TGCAGTGCTAGACGGACAGGGGTTGAGACCCAGTACTTC. Its translation: CSARRTGVETQYF.

In its sample, this clonotype was seen a few times. The chain has TRBV25-1 and TRBJ1-5, with D possibly matching TRBD1 (5 bases). V was cut by 5 bases and J by 5 bases, with 13 bases left in between. The CDR3 length is 14 residues. Germline V gene data show CDR1 as MGHDK and CDR2 as SYGVNS. The CDR3 sequence is CASSPPGGDQPQHF. In DNA form, the CDR3 reads TGTGCCAGCAGTCCCCCGGGGGGTGATCAGCCCCAGCATTTT.

The rearrangement joins TRBV19 to TRBJ1-1, with D perhaps matching TRBD1 (5 bases). The germline gives CDR1 LNHDA, CDR2 SQIVND (reference sequence). Trimming cost V 11 bases and J 3 bases, with 19 bases left between them. CDR3 size: 14 residues. CDR3 in DNA: TGTGCCGCCTCCGGGGCAGGACGAGACACTGAAGCTTTCTTT. Protein: CAASGAGRDTEAFF. Filled out from reference TRBV19 and TRBJ1-1, the complete variable domain reads DGGITQSPKYLFRKEGQNVTLSCEQNLNHDAMYWYRQDPGQGLRLIYYSQIVNDFQKGDIAEGYSVSREKKESFPLTVTSAQKNPTAFYLCAASGAGRDTEAFFGQGTRLTVV.